This T cell receptor beta chain was retrieved from a study of blood T cell repertoires in COVID-19. CDR1 and CDR2 from the germline V gene are SNHLY and FYNNEI. Between the trimmed V and J ends, which lost 7 bases and 1 base, there was a span of 14 bases. The CDR3 extends over 15 amino acids. Authors' processing steps: For nucleated cells, counts were estimated from reference gene primer amplification. Here immunoSEQ multiplex PCR was the method, and the copy in TCRdb shows in-frame clones only, minus some. V, J and clone size are taken as reported in that table, and D and trimming were inferred from the DNA itself. This sample has approximately 150,000 clones, with about 86% found just once.

The material sequenced was peripheral blood. The receptor comes from a man in his 70s with active or convalescent COVID-19. The chain joins TRBV2 to TRBJ1-5; D unresolved. CDR3: CASTPDGKSNQPQHF. The CDR3 bases are TGTGCCAGCACCCCGGACGGGAAGAGCAATCAGCCCCAGCATTTT.